One and the same sample provided the 11 T cell receptor beta chains below, sequenced in a study of T cells in Graves' hyperthyroidism and ophthalmopathy. RNA transcripts provided the source from which TCR beta CDR3 regions were amplified. With the HTBI primer set, the TCR CDR3 went through a first round of RT-PCR. TCRdb redid the calling of the multiplex PCR reads with MiXCR, one entry per CDR3 protein. Of a few hundred thousand distinct CDR3 sequences in the sample, approximately 14% were seen once. Source material: blood. The receptors here all came from a woman between 25 and 40 years old with Graves' hyperthyroidism.

The chain combines TRBV7-9 with TRBJ2-1, with unresolved D. The CDR3 is made up of 15 amino acids. CDR1 SEHNR and CDR2 FQNEAQ come from the germline V gene (reference sequence). The ends were cut back, 5 bases at V and 0 bases at J, with 11 bases in the middle. As DNA, the CDR3 is TGTGCCAGCAGCCCGGTTGGTAGCTCCTACAATGAGCAGTTCTTC. This sequence encodes CASSPVGSSYNEQFF.

V gene TRBV7-9 combines with J gene TRBJ2-7; the match to TRBD2 covers 15 bases. Per germline, CDR1 SEHNR and CDR2 FQNEAQ (reference sequence). With 5 bases clipped from V and 5 bases from J, the junction kept 7 bases outside the gene matches. The CDR3 covers 16 residues. The CDR3 coding sequence is TGTGCCAGCAGCCCATTGGGACTAGCGGGAGGTCACGAGCAGTACTTC. Its protein is CASSPLGLAGGHEQYF.

In its sample, this clonotype was seen a few times. The V call is TRBV27, the J call TRBJ2-3, with D tentatively TRBD1 (6 bases). The CDR3 runs to 14 residues. V lost 3 bases and J 4 bases, leaving 11 bases between the germline ends. Germline CDR1 is MNHEY and CDR2 is SMNVEV (reference sequence). CDR3 in DNA: TGTGCCAGCAGTTTTGCAGGGGTTCCAGATACGCAGTATTTT. This encodes CASSFAGVPDTQYF.

A few counts support this clonotype. The V and J genes are TRBV5-6 and TRBJ1-6; D is uncertain. CDR3 size: 12 residues. V was clipped by 0 bases and J by 13 bases, with 8 bases between them. CDR1 and CDR2 from the germline V gene are SGHDT and YYEEEE. CDR3 coding DNA: TGTGCCAGCAGCTTGGAGGAGACTCCCCTCCACTTT. Encoded protein: CASSLEETPLHF.

This clonotype was detected a few times. A single base separates this from a much larger clone, so it may be a read error. The CDR3: CNAPQGSSPDTQYF. The CDR3 DNA reads as TGCAATGCCCCCCAGGGGAGTAGCCCAGATACGCAGTATTTT. This chain joins TRBV20-1 and TRBJ2-3, with a weak D call TRBD1 (6 bases). This CDR3 has 14 residues. CDR1 DFQATT and CDR2 SNEGSKA come from the germline V gene (reference sequence).

The CDR3 DNA sequence: TGCAGTGCTAGGCGATCAGGGGCAAGTAATGAAAAACTGTTTTTT. Amino acids: CSARRSGASNEKLFF. This sequence joins TRBV20-1 and TRBJ1-4; D perhaps matches TRBD1 (6 bases). Looked up from germline, CDR1 is DFQATT and CDR2 is SNEGSKA (reference sequence). The CDR3 sequence is 15 residues long. V lost 3 bases and J lost 4, with 15 bases in between.

This clonotype was seen a few times. V and J are TRBV29-1 and TRBJ2-4; D may match TRBD1 or TRBD2 (5 bases each). V lost 5 bases to trimming and J lost 0 bases, with 14 bases between them. The CDR3 runs to 15 residues. Germline values: CDR1 SQVTM, CDR2 ANQGSEA. Written as DNA, the CDR3 is TGCAGCGTTCAAAAGCCGGGGACAGCCAAAAACATTCAGTACTTC. Residues: CSVQKPGTAKNIQYF.

For this clonotype: A junction end diverges from the germline sequence, so it may reflect a read error. The V gene is TRBV2, the J gene TRBJ1-3; D ambiguous. The CDR3 is 10 amino acids. The germline gives CDR1 SNHLY, CDR2 FYNNEI. Here the CDR3 reads CASGRNTTYF. The DNA for the CDR3 is TGTGCCAGTGGGAGGAACACCACATATTTT.

The V gene is TRBV18, the J gene TRBJ2-3; 10 bases agree with TRBD2. Germline loops: CDR1 KGHSH, CDR2 LQKENI. The CDR3 spans 15 residues. The V gene end was trimmed by 5 bases and the J gene end by 2 bases; junction bases not matched to a gene: 4. The CDR3 reads CASSISGRATDTQYF. CDR3 in DNA: TGTGCCAGCTCAATAAGCGGGAGGGCCACAGATACGCAGTATTTT.

This clonotype was recorded many times. This chain connects TRBV7-8 to TRBJ1-2; the D is unclear. V was shortened by 8 bases and J by 4 bases, with 11 bases between the two germline ends. This CDR3 region has 12 residues. CDR1 and CDR2 (germline): SGHVS, FQNEAQ. The CDR3 DNA follows: TGTGCCAGCTCGTCCACCTTCTATGGCTACACCTTC. Protein product: CASSSTFYGYTF.

This clonotype appeared many times. The chain uses TRBV30 and TRBJ2-5; 8 bases match TRBD1. Unmatched junction bases numbered 14, after V lost 3 bases and J lost 5 bases. Per germline, CDR1 GTSNPN and CDR2 SVGIG (reference sequence). The CDR3 has 16 residues. The CDR3 sequence: CAWRTGAATYKETQYF. CDR3 in DNA: TGTGCCTGGAGGACAGGGGCCGCTACCTATAAGGAGACCCAGTACTTC. Using reference TRBV30 and TRBJ2-5 for the parts outside the CDR3, the full variable domain is SQTIHQWPATLVQPVGSPLSLECTVEGTSNPNLYWYRQAAGRGLQLLFYSVGIGQISSEVPQNLSASRPQDRQFILSSKKLLLSDSGFYLCAWRTGAATYKETQYFGPGTRLLVL.